This TCR beta chain was sequenced in a study of shared clonotypes between healthy human individuals. Notes on the study in general: Rarefaction showed sorted-subset sequencing was incomplete despite large depth.

The CDR3 contains 15 residues. Germline-derived CDR1 and CDR2 are WNHNN and SYGVQD (reference sequence). The V and J ends lost 3 bases and 3 bases, in that order; junction bases with no gene match: 8. A note on this clone: The antigen is undetermined.

Only in-frame clones appear in the TCRdb table, and some are missing; sequencing was by immunoSEQ multiplex PCR. This sample yields 700,000 or so clones, of which around 72% are seen a single time; about 1.7% belongs to the top ten. The sample consisted of memory CD4+ T cells sorted from blood. Subset specified: CD45RA-negative fraction. The receptor comes from a woman in her twenties or thirties in good health. The rearrangement uses TRBV10-1 and TRBJ2-7, with 7 bases identical to TRBD1. CDR3 in DNA: TGCGCCAGCAGTGACGGCACAGGGGCAGACTACGAGCAGTACTTC. Translated, it gives CASSDGTGADYEQYF.